A single sample gave rise to the 11 T cell receptor beta chains below, sequenced in a study of blood T cell repertoires in COVID-19. Data came from immunoSEQ multiplex PCR; TCRdb stores just in-frame clones and leaves some out. The data contain more than 20,000 clones, 90% of them singletons. The specimen was peripheral blood. The receptor set was obtained from a woman aged 60-75 years with active COVID-19.

The chain carries TRBV3-1 (or the pseudogene TRBV3-2) and TRBJ2-3, with D possibly TRBD2 on 5 matching bases. Germline loops: CDR1 LGHDT, CDR2 YNNKEL (reference sequence). CDR3 length equals 17 residues. V was pared by 4 bases and J by 6 bases, with 23 bases between. The CDR3 sequence is CASSLSRTGMFGDTQYF. CDR3 DNA sequence: TGTGCCAGCAGCCTTTCGAGGACGGGGATGTTTGGTGATACGCAGTATTTT.

The rearrangement links TRBV7-2 to TRBJ2-7; D may be TRBD2 (6 bases). This CDR3 region has 14 residues. V dropped 5 bases and J dropped 0 bases, with 11 bases sitting between them. Germline-derived CDR1 and CDR2 are SGHTA and FQGNSA. Here the CDR3 reads CASSQSSASYEQYF. The CDR3 DNA reads as TGTGCCAGCAGCCAATCTAGCGCCTCCTACGAGCAGTACTTC.

The CDR3 nucleotides are TGTGCCAGCAGTTACTCATTGACACGAATCCCATCTGGGGCCAACGTCCTGACTTTC. This gives the protein CASSYSLTRIPSGANVLTF. This sequence joins TRBV6-2 or TRBV6-3 and TRBJ2-6, with D hard to call. Trimming pared 0 bases from V and 1 base from J, leaving 16 bases between. The CDR3 contains 19 residues. CDR1 and CDR2 from the germline V gene are MNHEY and SVGEGT.

V gene TRBV20-1 combines with J gene TRBJ1-2; TRBD1 matches at 7 bases. This CDR3 region has 11 residues. Per germline, CDR1 DFQATT and CDR2 SNEGSKA (reference sequence). J lost 8 bases, V lost 3 bases, and 3 bases had no gene match. In nucleotides, the CDR3 is TGCAGTGCTAGCGGGGACAGCGGCTACACCTTC. This encodes CSASGDSGYTF.

The CDR3 coding sequence is TGTGCCAGCAGCTTTGGCGGACAAGAGACCCAGTACTTC. As protein: CASSFGGQETQYF. The V call is TRBV5-6, the J call TRBJ2-5; D is ambiguous. The V end was cut by 2 bases, the J end by 2 bases, with 7 bases between. The CDR3 runs to 13 residues. CDR1 is SGHDT, CDR2 YYEEEE, per germline.

CDR3 DNA: TGTGCCATCAGTACTAGCGGGAGTGACTACGAGCAGTACTTC. As protein: CAISTSGSDYEQYF. V gene TRBV10-3 combines with J gene TRBJ2-7; 11 bases map to TRBD2. Germline CDR1 is ENHRY and CDR2 is SYGVKD. V lost 5 bases to trimming and J lost 3 bases; unmatched junction nucleotides: 3. The CDR3 runs to 14 residues.

V and J are TRBV28 and TRBJ2-1; 11 positions match TRBD2. Trimming at V came to 3 bases and at J to 0 bases, leaving 10 bases not matched to a gene. The CDR3 sequence is 19 residues long. The germline gives CDR1 MDHEN, CDR2 SYDVKM. CDR3 sequence (DNA): TGTGCCAGCAGTTTTCTTCTAGCGGGAGGCTTGAGCTCCTACAATGAGCAGTTCTTC. Translated, it gives CASSFLLAGGLSSYNEQFF.

This clone appeared a few times. The CDR3 DNA reads TGTGCCAGCAGTGAAGCGGTGCGGGGGACCTCCGAGCAGTACTTC. Translating it yields CASSEAVRGTSEQYF. V and J are TRBV2 and TRBJ2-7, with 7 bases aligning to TRBD2. Germline V gene data show CDR1 as SNHLY and CDR2 as FYNNEI. V dropped 0 bases and J dropped 6; count of bases not matched to a gene: 8. The CDR3 contains 15 residues.

This sequence joins TRBV5-1 and TRBJ2-2; D perhaps matches TRBD2 (6 bases). Per the germline V gene, CDR1 is SGHRS and CDR2 is YFSETQ. V shed 0 bases and J shed 4 bases, with 13 bases lying between them. The CDR3 runs 16 residues. The CDR3 loop is CASSLGGDWGTGELFF. Written as DNA, the CDR3 is TGCGCCAGCAGCTTGGGAGGGGACTGGGGCACCGGGGAGCTGTTTTTT.

The chain links TRBV4-3 to TRBJ1-5; D uncertain. Trimming took off 0 bases at V and 3 bases at J, with 12 bases between the two ends. This CDR3 contains 16 residues. The germline V gene encodes CDR1 LGHNA and CDR2 YSLEER. The CDR3 here is CASSQEVGVLNQPQHF. In DNA, the CDR3 is TGCGCCAGCAGCCAAGAAGTCGGGGTACTCAATCAGCCCCAGCATTTT.

The V and J genes are TRBV19 and TRBJ2-3; possible D gene TRBD2, 6 bases. V gave up 7 bases and J gave up 2 bases, with 16 bases separating them. The CDR3 extends over 15 amino acids. Germline V gene sequence: CDR1 LNHDA, CDR2 SQIVND (reference sequence). CDR3 amino acids: CASTQLAFNTDTQYF. For the CDR3, the DNA is TGTGCCAGTACTCAACTAGCCTTCAACACAGATACGCAGTATTTT.